The 27 T cell receptor beta chains below come from one sample, sequenced in a study of beta chain features in type 1 diabetes. Reverse transcribing all isolated RNA meant expressed TCRB transcripts were sequenced. Measured with immunoSEQ multiplex PCR; TCRdb has only the in-frame clones, and not every one. Among about 140,000 clones listed, 9.7% were seen once. Input material: central memory CD4+ T cells from blood. The receptors were gathered from a middle-aged woman in good health.

The V call is TRBV19, the J call TRBJ1-2; possible D gene TRBD1, 5 bases. Germline assignment: CDR1 LNHDA and CDR2 SQIVND (reference sequence). The germline V and J ends were trimmed by 0 bases and 8 bases, with 13 bases remaining between them. The CDR3 has 14 amino acids. CDR3 protein: CASSIDRRAGGYTF. As DNA, the CDR3 is TGTGCCAGTAGTATAGATCGCAGGGCCGGGGGCTACACCTTC.

The chain links TRBV10-3 to TRBJ2-3; tentative D call: TRBD1 (5 bases). The V end was cut by 6 bases, the J end by 7 bases, with 11 bases between. The CDR3 runs 12 residues. Germline V lookup: CDR1 ENHRY, CDR2 SYGVKD. Written as DNA, the CDR3 is TGTGCCATCAGCAGGGATCGGTATACGCAGTATTTT. It yields the protein CAISRDRYTQYF.

V is TRBV5-8 and J is TRBJ2-3; 9 bases map to TRBD1. CDR3 length: 16 residues. CDR1 SGHTS and CDR2 YDEGEE come from the germline V gene. V was clipped by 4 bases and J by 4 bases; unmatched bases: 10. The CDR3 DNA is TGTGCCAGCAGCCCCGGTAGGGACAGGGACCCAGATACGCAGTATTTT. This sequence encodes CASSPGRDRDPDTQYF.

The chain has TRBV7-8 and TRBJ2-3; TRBD1 might be the D (5 bases). With 2 bases removed from V and 2 bases from J, the gap between germline ends came to 20 bases. This CDR3 has 18 amino acids. Looked up from germline, CDR1 is SGHVS and CDR2 is FQNEAQ. CDR3 in amino acids: CASSLKSLRQRYTDTQYF. In nucleotides, the CDR3 is TGTGCCAGCAGCTTAAAGAGTTTACGACAGCGCTACACAGATACGCAGTATTTT.

This clone was seen at least ten times. V gene TRBV11-1 combines with J gene TRBJ2-7; possible D gene TRBD2, 5 bases. The CDR3 spans 16 residues. CDR1 and CDR2 from the germline V gene are SGHAT and FQDESV (reference sequence). Trimming cost V 1 base and J 2 bases, with 15 bases left between them. CDR3: CASSLGSGVRTYEQYF. The CDR3 DNA follows: TGTGCCAGCAGCTTAGGATCCGGGGTGAGGACCTACGAGCAGTACTTC.

The table lists this clone with a few counts. This chain connects TRBV28 to TRBJ2-3; TRBD2 matches at 9 bases. Germline CDR1 reads MDHEN; CDR2 reads SYDVKM. J lost 2 bases, V lost 3 bases, and 0 bases had no gene match. CDR3 size: 14 residues. CDR3 coding DNA: TGTGCCAGCAGTTTGGGACTAGCCACAGATACGCAGTATTTT. Translation: CASSLGLATDTQYF.

This rearrangement joins TRBV5-5 to TRBJ2-5, with 9 bases aligning to TRBD2. The CDR3 consists of 16 residues. J lost 1 base, V lost 4 bases, and 8 bases had no gene match. Germline assignment: CDR1 SGHKS and CDR2 YYEKEE (reference sequence). The CDR3, as DNA: TGTGCCAGCAGCACCCGGCCTAGCGGGGCCCAAGAGACCCAGTACTTC. Protein product: CASSTRPSGAQETQYF.

The chain recombines TRBV7-2 with TRBJ2-6; TRBD2 agrees at 11 bases. The CDR3 has 18 residues. V was pared by 3 bases and J by 0 bases, with 4 bases of the junction left unmatched. Germline V lookup: CDR1 SGHTA, CDR2 FQGNSA. The CDR3 DNA reads TGTGCCAGCAGCTTTCGACTAGCGGGGACCTCTGGGGCCAACGTCCTGACTTTC. It yields the protein CASSFRLAGTSGANVLTF.

This clone was seen a single time. This rearrangement joins TRBV2 to TRBJ2-1, with 8 bases fitting TRBD2. J was trimmed by 8 bases and V by 6 bases; bases with no gene match: 6. This CDR3 comprises 13 residues. The germline gives CDR1 SNHLY, CDR2 FYNNEI. CDR3 in amino acids: CASRRGAGYEQFF. CDR3 nucleotide sequence: TGTGCCAGCAGGCGGGGGGCCGGCTATGAGCAGTTCTTC.

This clone was seen a few times. The chain employs TRBV7-2 and TRBJ2-2, with D tentatively TRBD2 (5 bases). Trimming shortened V by 2 bases and J by 5 bases, and 15 bases separated the two germline ends. The CDR3 has 16 amino acids. Per the germline V gene, CDR1 is SGHTA and CDR2 is FQGNSA. CDR3 protein: CASSLRNPPGTGELFF. The CDR3 nucleotides read TGTGCCAGCAGCTTACGGAATCCCCCGGGGACCGGGGAGCTGTTTTTT. Supplemented by reference TRBV7-2 and TRBJ2-2, the full variable domain reads GAGVSQSPSNKVTEKGKDVELRCDPISGHTALYWYRQSLGQGLEFLIYFQGNSAPDKSGLPSDRFSAERTGGSVSTLTIQRTQQEDSAVYLCASSLRNPPGTGELFFGEGSRLTVL.

This clone was counted only a few times. The genes are TRBV7-2 and TRBJ2-3; the match to TRBD2 covers 9 bases. This CDR3 region has 14 residues. Trimming at V came to 6 bases and at J to 0 bases, leaving 1 base not matched to a gene. CDR1 and CDR2 from the germline V gene are SGHTA and FQGNSA. CDR3 in amino acids: CASRLAGSTDTQYF. In nucleotides, the CDR3 is TGTGCCAGCAGGCTAGCGGGAAGCACAGATACGCAGTATTTT.

The rearrangement joins TRBV5-1 to TRBJ2-5, with TRBD1 identical over 9 bases. V gave up 0 bases and J gave up 4 bases; unmatched junction bases: 10. Germline CDR1 and CDR2: SGHRS and YFSETQ. There are 17 residues in the CDR3. In DNA form, the CDR3 reads TGCGCCAGCAGCTTGGGCCTAACAGGGGGCATAGGAGAGACCCAGTACTTC. Its translation is CASSLGLTGGIGETQYF.

The V gene is TRBV5-6, the J gene TRBJ2-3, with D possibly being TRBD2 (6 bases). Germline V gene sequence: CDR1 SGHDT, CDR2 YYEEEE. The CDR3 is 14 residues long. V gave up 7 bases and J gave up 1 base, with 13 bases separating them. The CDR3 region has the DNA TGTGCCAGCTGTCGGGCTAGCGGCACAGATACGCAGTATTTT. Translation gives CASCRASGTDTQYF.

This clone was detected a few times. The chain recombines TRBV21-1 with TRBJ1-1; TRBD1 is taken as the D call from the table, unchecked against the DNA. TRBV21-1 is flagged as a pseudogene. This CDR3 is built from 16 residues. The CDR3 is CASSIPGGQDGTEAFF. The CDR3 DNA is TGTGCCAGCAGCATCCCCGGCGGACAGGATGGCACTGAAGCTTTCTTT.

This clone occurred a few times. The V gene is TRBV7-2, the J gene TRBJ1-2; TRBD1 might be the D (6 bases). V was trimmed by 5 bases and J by 6 bases, leaving 13 bases between them. This CDR3 has 13 amino acids. The germline gives CDR1 SGHTA, CDR2 FQGNSA. CDR3 coding DNA: TGTGCCAGCAGCGCCGACAGGCTCGATGGCTACACCTTC. Its translation is CASSADRLDGYTF.

This clone appeared a few times. The chain employs TRBV7-2 and TRBJ1-5; TRBD1 matches at 7 bases. Germline V gene lookup returns CDR1 SGHTA and CDR2 FQGNSA. With V trimmed by 1 base and J by 1 base, 7 bases remained unmatched. The length of the CDR3 is 17 residues. CDR3 region: CASSLVPTGISNQPQHF. The DNA for the CDR3 is TGTGCCAGCAGCTTAGTTCCGACAGGGATAAGCAATCAGCCCCAGCATTTT. The variable domain in full, completed from reference TRBV7-2 and TRBJ1-5, reads GAGVSQSPSNKVTEKGKDVELRCDPISGHTALYWYRQSLGQGLEFLIYFQGNSAPDKSGLPSDRFSAERTGGSVSTLTIQRTQQEDSAVYLCASSLVPTGISNQPQHFGDGTRLSIL.

This clone was seen only a few times. The chain carries TRBV9 and TRBJ1-2, with D possibly matching TRBD1 (6 bases). The CDR3 loop spans 15 amino acids. Trimming pared 4 bases from V and 5 bases from J, leaving 18 bases between. Germline CDR1 reads SGDLS; CDR2 reads YYNGEE. The CDR3 DNA sequence: TGTGCCAGCAGCCCTAGAACGAGGGGGAATTATGGCTACACCTTC. It is translated as CASSPRTRGNYGYTF.

The rearrangement links TRBV19 to TRBJ1-3, with D uncertain. Germline V lookup: CDR1 LNHDA, CDR2 SQIVND (reference sequence). This CDR3 is 14 amino acids long. The ends were cut back, 2 bases at V and 4 bases at J, with 9 bases in the middle. DNA for the CDR3: TGTGCCAGTAGTATATCGGGGAACGGAAACACCATATATTTT. This encodes CASSISGNGNTIYF.

There are a few counts of this clone. The rearrangement joins TRBV7-9 to TRBJ2-1, with 13 bases identical to TRBD2. Germline CDR1 is SEHNR and CDR2 is FQNEAQ (reference sequence). CDR3 length equals 19 residues. V was pared by 5 bases and J by 0 bases, with 10 bases of the junction left unmatched. The CDR3, as DNA: TGTGCCAGCAGCCGATTACTAGCGGGGGGGATAAACTCCTACAATGAGCAGTTCTTC. This codes for CASSRLLAGGINSYNEQFF.

Concerning this clone itself: Other DNA sequences of this sample code for an identical CDR3. The gene calls are TRBV5-6 and TRBJ2-5; 12 nucleotides align to TRBD2. CDR1 is SGHDT, CDR2 YYEEEE, per germline. The ends lost 4 bases at V and 2 bases at J; junction bases unmatched: 3. This CDR3 comprises 15 residues. In DNA form, the CDR3 reads TGTGCCAGCAGCCTCGGACTAGCGGGGCAAGAGACCCAGTACTTC. Its protein product is CASSLGLAGQETQYF.

V is TRBV15 and J is TRBJ1-2; 7 nucleotides align to TRBD1. The CDR3 contains 15 residues. From germline, CDR1 is LNHNV and CDR2 YYDKDF (reference sequence). V lost 1 base to trimming and J lost 4 bases; unmatched junction nucleotides: 6. CDR3 DNA: TGTGCCACCAGCAGAGGACAGGGAACCCTCTATGGCTACACCTTC. It codes for CATSRGQGTLYGYTF. Full variable domain (outside the CDR3, taken from reference TRBV15 and TRBJ1-2): DAMVIQNPRYQVTQFGKPVTLSCSQTLNHNVMYWYQQKSSQAPKLLFHYYDKDFNNEADTPDNFQSRRPNTSFCFLDIRSPGLGDTAMYLCATSRGQGTLYGYTFGSGTRLTVV.

CDR3 nucleotide sequence: TGTGCCAGCAGCTTGGGACAGGGGCAGGCGGGCTACACCTTC. Translated: CASSLGQGQAGYTF. The rearrangement uses TRBV7-9 and TRBJ1-2; 10 positions match TRBD1. Trimming took 3 bases from V and 8 from J; bases not matched to a gene: 6. Germline V gene lookup returns CDR1 SEHNR and CDR2 FQNEAQ (reference sequence). The CDR3 has 14 amino acids.

This clone was found a few times. The chain links TRBV7-7 to TRBJ2-1; D is unresolved. The CDR3 extends over 15 amino acids. With 5 bases removed from V and 0 bases from J, the gap between germline ends came to 11 bases. Per germline, CDR1 SSHAT and CDR2 FNYEAQ (reference sequence). CDR3 sequence reads: CASSPRLHSYNEQFF. CDR3 bases: TGTGCCAGCAGCCCCCGACTTCACTCCTACAATGAGCAGTTCTTC.

This rearrangement joins TRBV6-1 to TRBJ2-5; possible D gene TRBD1, 6 bases. Germline V CDR1 and CDR2: MNHNS, SASEGT. The ends were cut back, 4 bases at V and 5 bases at J, with 14 bases in the middle. The CDR3 runs to 14 residues. The CDR3 here is CASSVDGGTETQYF. The CDR3 DNA follows: TGTGCCAGCAGTGTTGATGGGGGCACCGAGACCCAGTACTTC.

This clone was observed a handful of times. The chain carries TRBV5-1 and TRBJ2-3; 7 bases agree with TRBD1. V lost 4 bases and J lost 6; bases outside the gene matches: 8. Germline CDR1 and CDR2: SGHRS and YFSETQ. CDR3 length equals 14 residues. CDR3 nucleotide sequence: TGCGCCAGCAGCCCGTCACAGGGGTGGGATACGCAGTATTTT. Translating it yields CASSPSQGWDTQYF. The full variable domain, with the rest looked up from reference TRBV5-1 and TRBJ2-3, is KAGVTQTPRYLIKTRGQQVTLSCSPISGHRSVSWYQQTPGQGLQFLFEYFSETQRNKGNFPGRFSGRQFSNSRSEMNVSTLELGDSALYLCASSPSQGWDTQYFGPGTRLTVL.

This clone was seen only a few times. This sequence joins TRBV7-2 and TRBJ2-5; 8 positions agree with TRBD2. Germline CDR1 reads SGHTA; CDR2 reads FQGNSA. V gave up 0 bases and J gave up 7 bases; unmatched junction bases: 4. This CDR3 region has 14 residues. The CDR3 sequence: CASSLAAGVGTQYF. DNA of the CDR3: TGTGCCAGCAGCTTAGCAGCGGGGGTAGGGACCCAGTACTTC.

This clone showed up many times. The V and J genes are TRBV7-2 and TRBJ2-1, with 7 bases aligning to TRBD1. This CDR3 region has 15 residues. Losses at the gene ends were 6 bases for V and 3 bases for J; bases not matched to a gene: 8. Per germline, CDR1 SGHTA and CDR2 FQGNSA. The CDR3 reads CASSSTTGNYNEQFF. In DNA, the CDR3 is TGTGCCAGCAGTTCTACGACAGGGAACTACAATGAGCAGTTCTTC.